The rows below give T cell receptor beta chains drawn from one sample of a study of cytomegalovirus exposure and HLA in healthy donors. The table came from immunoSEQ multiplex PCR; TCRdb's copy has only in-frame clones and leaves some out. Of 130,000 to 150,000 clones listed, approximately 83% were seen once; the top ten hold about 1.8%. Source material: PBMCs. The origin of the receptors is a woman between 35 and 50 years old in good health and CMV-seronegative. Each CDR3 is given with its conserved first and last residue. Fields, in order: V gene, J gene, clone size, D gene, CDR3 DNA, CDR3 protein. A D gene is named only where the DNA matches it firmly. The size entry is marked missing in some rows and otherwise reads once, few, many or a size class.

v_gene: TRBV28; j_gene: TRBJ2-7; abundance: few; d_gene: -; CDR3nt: TGTGCCAGCAGTTTTGTGTCGGGGTCCTACGAGCAGTACTTC; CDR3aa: CASSFVSGSYEQYF
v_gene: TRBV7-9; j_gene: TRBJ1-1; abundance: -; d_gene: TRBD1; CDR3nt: TGTGCCAGCAGCTTGGACAGGGTTCCCACTGAAGCTTTCTTT; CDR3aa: CASSLDRVPTEAFF
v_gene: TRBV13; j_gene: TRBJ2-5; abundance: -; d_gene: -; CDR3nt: TGTGCCAGCAGCTTATTTGGTTCCCCTTCGGGGGAGACCCAGTACTTC; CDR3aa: CASSLFGSPSGETQYF
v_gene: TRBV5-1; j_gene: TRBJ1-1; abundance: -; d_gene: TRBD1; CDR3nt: TGCGCCAGCAGCCCGGAGACAGGGACTTGGACTGAAGCTTTCTTT; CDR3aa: CASSPETGTWTEAFF
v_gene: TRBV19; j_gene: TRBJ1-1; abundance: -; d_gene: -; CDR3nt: TGTGCCAGTAGTATCGGGTGGCTGGCCGCGATGAACACTGAAGCTTTCTTT; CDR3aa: CASSIGWLAAMNTEAFF
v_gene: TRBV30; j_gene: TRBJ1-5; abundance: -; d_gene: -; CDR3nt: TGTGCCTGGAGTGTACGAGGGGGGGTAACGGGCAATCAGCCCCAGCATTTT; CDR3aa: CAWSVRGGVTGNQPQHF
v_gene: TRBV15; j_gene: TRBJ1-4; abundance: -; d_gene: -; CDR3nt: TGTGCCACCAGCAGGGCCCCTAATGAAAAACTGTTTTTT; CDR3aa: CATSRAPNEKLFF
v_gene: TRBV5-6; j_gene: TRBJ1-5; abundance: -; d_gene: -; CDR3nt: TGTGCCAGCAGCTTGGCGGGGGGGCGGGGCAATCAGCCCCAGCATTTT; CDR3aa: CASSLAGGRGNQPQHF
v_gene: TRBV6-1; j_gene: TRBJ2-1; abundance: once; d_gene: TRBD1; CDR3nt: TGTGCCAGCAGAAGAGGGACAGAGGGTCGGAATGAGCAGTTCTTC; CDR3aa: CASRRGTEGRNEQFF
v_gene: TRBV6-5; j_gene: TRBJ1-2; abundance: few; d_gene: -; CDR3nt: TGTGCCAGCTCACGGTCAGGGAATTATGGCTACACCTTC; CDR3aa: CASSRSGNYGYTF
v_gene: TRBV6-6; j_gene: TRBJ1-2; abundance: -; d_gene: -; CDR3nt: TGTGCCAGCAGTGCGAACACCGGGTATGGCTACACCTTC; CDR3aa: CASSANTGYGYTF
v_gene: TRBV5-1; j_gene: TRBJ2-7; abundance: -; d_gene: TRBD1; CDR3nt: TGCGCCAGCAGCCGGCGTGGGACAGCCTACGAGCAGTACTTC; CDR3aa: CASSRRGTAYEQYF
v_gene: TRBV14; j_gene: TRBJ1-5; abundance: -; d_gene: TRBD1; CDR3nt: TGTGCCAGCTGTGGGGCAGGGGGCTGGTCGCCCCAGCATTTT; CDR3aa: CASCGAGGWSPQHF
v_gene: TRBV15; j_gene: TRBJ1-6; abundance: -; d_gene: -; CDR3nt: TGTGCCACCAGCAGAGATCCCTCGATTACTCCCCTCCACTTT; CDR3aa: CATSRDPSITPLHF
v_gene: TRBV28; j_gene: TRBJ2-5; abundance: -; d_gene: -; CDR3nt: TGTGCCAGCAGTCCAGCCCGGCGTGAGCGAGAGACCCAGTACTTC; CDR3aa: CASSPARRERETQYF
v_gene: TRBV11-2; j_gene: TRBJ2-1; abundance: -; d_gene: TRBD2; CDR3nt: TGTGCCAGCAGCTCACATGCGACTAGCGGGGGTGTCTATGAGCAGTTCTTC; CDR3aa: CASSSHATSGGVYEQFF
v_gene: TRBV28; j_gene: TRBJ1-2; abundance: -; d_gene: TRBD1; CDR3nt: TGTGCCAGCAGTTGGGACACGACAGGGAGCAGTACCATCGGCTACACCTTC; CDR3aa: CASSWDTTGSSTIGYTF
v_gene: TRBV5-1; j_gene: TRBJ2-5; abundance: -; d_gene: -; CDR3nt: TGCGCCAGCAGCTTGGGGGCGGGCGAGACCCAGTACTTC; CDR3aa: CASSLGAGETQYF
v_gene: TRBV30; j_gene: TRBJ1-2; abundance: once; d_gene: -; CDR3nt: TGTGCCTGGAGTAGGGGAAACTATGGCTACACCTTC; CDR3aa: CAWSRGNYGYTF